This T cell receptor (beta chain) derives from a study of blood T cell repertoires in COVID-19. On the study more broadly: Sites across the United States, Italy and Spain contributed samples from acute and convalescent COVID-19. From T cells, B-cell-depleted T cells, or PBMCs came the material, which was cDNA or gDNA.

Under the authors' procedure: Reference gene primer amplification gave nucleated cell count estimates. The repertoire was sequenced with immunoSEQ multiplex PCR; TCRdb's copy has only in-frame clones and lacks some. The DNA gave D and trimming, while V, J and clone size come from that table. This sample has over 100,000 clones, with about 87% found just once. The receptor was derived from a human donor in a cohort sampled during active COVID-19. The sequenced material came from peripheral blood.

CDR3 bases: TGTGCCAGCAGCTTTCCAGGCCTGCTGGACACCATATATTTT. Amino acids: CASSFPGLLDTIYF. The chain couples TRBV7-9 to TRBJ1-3; no firm D call. The ends were cut back, 3 bases at V and 8 bases at J, with 14 bases in the middle. Germline-derived CDR1 and CDR2 are SEHNR and FQNEAQ (reference sequence). The CDR3 loop spans 14 amino acids.